One sample yielded the 10 T cell receptor beta chains listed below, sequenced in a study of PD-1 blockade in classical Hodgkin lymphoma. Each patient experienced a relapse that followed autologous stem cell transplantation, and brentuximab vedotin exposure varied. Generated by immunoSEQ multiplex PCR, the TCRdb table keeps only in-frame clones and is missing some. This repertoire shows 25,000 to 30,000 clones, 83% found once; its top ten account for 21%. This sample comprised peripheral blood mononuclear cells (PBMCs), obtained before the second cycle of nivolumab. The receptor source for this set is a human donor with classical Hodgkin lymphoma.

V and J are TRBV19 and TRBJ1-1, with 8 bases fitting TRBD1. The CDR3 loop spans 16 amino acids. J was trimmed by 4 bases and V by 5 bases; bases with no gene match: 12. Germline CDR1 is LNHDA and CDR2 is SQIVND (reference sequence). The CDR3 spells CASSSGSLRGPTEAFF. CDR3 coding DNA: TGTGCCAGTAGTTCGGGGTCTCTCAGGGGGCCCACTGAAGCTTTCTTT.

The CDR3 is CATSWGTGELFF. The CDR3 DNA reads TGTGCCACCTCGTGGGGCACCGGGGAGCTGTTTTTT. V gene TRBV19 combines with J gene TRBJ2-2; D remains ambiguous. The CDR3 is 12 residues long. V lost 10 bases and J lost 4, with 10 bases in between. Germline V gene sequence: CDR1 LNHDA, CDR2 SQIVND (reference sequence). Variable domain in full (rest from reference TRBV19 and TRBJ2-2): DGGITQSPKYLFRKEGQNVTLSCEQNLNHDAMYWYRQDPGQGLRLIYYSQIVNDFQKGDIAEGYSVSREKKESFPLTVTSAQKNPTAFYLCATSWGTGELFFGEGSRLTVL.

This clone was observed once. V and J are TRBV7-9 and TRBJ1-1, with D unclear. This CDR3 has 18 residues. V was trimmed by 1 base and J by 3 bases, leaving 21 bases between them. Germline V gene sequence: CDR1 SEHNR, CDR2 FQNEAQ (reference sequence). The DNA of the CDR3 is TGTGCCAGCAGCTTAGGCTTCGGGTCCGGCCTTACGTACACTGAAGCTTTCTTT. Translation: CASSLGFGSGLTYTEAFF. The complete variable domain, with remaining parts taken from reference TRBV7-9 and TRBJ1-1, reads DTGVSQNPRHKITKRGQNVTFRCDPISEHNRLYWYRQTLGQGPEFLTYFQNEAQLEKSRLLSDRFSAERPKGSFSTLEIQRTEQGDSAMYLCASSLGFGSGLTYTEAFFGQGTRLTVV.

The chain carries TRBV7-9 and TRBJ2-3, with no clear D. The germline V gene has CDR1 SEHNR and CDR2 FQNEAQ (reference sequence). The CDR3 has 16 residues. Trimming left V 8 bases short and J 6 bases short, with 24 bases between. Here the CDR3 reads CASELTWQPTGDTQYF. DNA for the CDR3: TGTGCCAGCGAGCTCACCTGGCAACCAACCGGGGATACGCAGTATTTT.

The gene calls are TRBV19 and TRBJ2-1; a possible D gene is TRBD2 (6 bases). This CDR3 has 14 residues. V lost 4 bases and J lost 6, with 13 bases in between. Germline lookup yields CDR1 LNHDA and CDR2 SQIVND (reference sequence). Here the CDR3 reads CASSRGLGPNEQFF. As DNA, the CDR3 is TGTGCCAGTAGTAGGGGACTGGGCCCCAATGAGCAGTTCTTC. The full variable domain, with the rest looked up from reference TRBV19 and TRBJ2-1, is DGGITQSPKYLFRKEGQNVTLSCEQNLNHDAMYWYRQDPGQGLRLIYYSQIVNDFQKGDIAEGYSVSREKKESFPLTVTSAQKNPTAFYLCASSRGLGPNEQFFGPGTRLTVL.

The chain joins TRBV10-1 to TRBJ1-1, with D possibly matching TRBD1 (5 bases). From germline, CDR1 is WNHNN and CDR2 SYGVQD (reference sequence). V was trimmed by 2 bases and J by 0 bases, leaving 13 bases between them. The CDR3 sequence is 16 residues long. CDR3 nucleotide sequence: TGCGCCAGCAGTGAGCGTTATGGACAATTGAACACTGAAGCTTTCTTT. As protein: CASSERYGQLNTEAFF.

In this sample, this clone turned up once. The rearrangement links TRBV5-4 to TRBJ2-5; 12 bases match TRBD1. The CDR3 covers 16 residues. The germline CDR1 and CDR2 sequences are SGHNT and YYREEE (reference sequence). The V and J ends lost 4 bases and 5 bases, in that order; junction bases with no gene match: 9. CDR3 coding DNA: TGTGCCAGCAGCCCCGGGACAGGGGGCGCGACTGAGACCCAGTACTTC. Translated, it gives CASSPGTGGATETQYF.

This clone came up once. V usage is TRBV9 and J usage is TRBJ2-5, with TRBD2 as a possible D gene (6 bases). V was shortened by 0 bases and J by 5 bases, with 17 bases between the two germline ends. CDR3 size: 16 residues. The V gene's germline CDR1 is SGDLS and CDR2 YYNGEE. The CDR3 DNA follows: TGTGCCAGCAGCGTAGTAGATCGACGGGGGTGGGAGACCCAGTACTTC. Protein product: CASSVVDRRGWETQYF.

This clone was observed a few times. V gene TRBV11-2 combines with J gene TRBJ2-7; TRBD2 matches 9 bases. CDR1 and CDR2 (germline): SGHAT, FQNNGV. CDR3 size: 15 residues. V lost 4 bases and J lost 3; bases outside the gene matches: 7. DNA for the CDR3: TGTGCCAGCAGCTCCGGGACTAGCAGATACTACGAGCAGTACTTC. This encodes CASSSGTSRYYEQYF.

The chain recombines TRBV2 with TRBJ1-6; perhaps TRBD1 as D (5 bases). This CDR3 contains 16 residues. Germline V gene lookup returns CDR1 SNHLY and CDR2 FYNNEI. V lost 6 bases, J lost 5 bases, and 17 bases lay in between. The CDR3: CASRGGTFRDNSPLHF. CDR3 coding DNA: TGTGCCAGCAGGGGGGGGACCTTCAGGGATAATTCACCCCTCCACTTT.